The entry that follows covers one T cell receptor beta chain sequence. No antigen is known for it. This record comes from a study of cytomegalovirus exposure and HLA in healthy donors. Study-level results: TCR sequences were mostly rare, though some public TCRs occurred in many donors. Cytomegalovirus-associated status was assigned to more than 150 TCR beta chains. Relative to the approximately 670-donor mean, N-insertions were reportedly fewer in an Asian-associated ancestry cluster in a later analysis. When analyzed later, a missense DCLRE1C variant was found to be linked to TCR beta V- and J-gene trimming.

PCR was performed using 60 Vbeta and 13 Jbeta primers. Generated by immunoSEQ multiplex PCR, the TCRdb table keeps only in-frame clones and is missing some. There are about 88,000 clones in the sample; just under 70% occur only once, and around 2.5% lies in the top ten. CDR3 size: 16 residues. V lost 3 bases to trimming and J lost 5 bases, with 21 bases between them. CDR1 and CDR2 from the germline V gene are SGHRS and YFSETQ. The chain links TRBV5-1 to TRBJ2-7; a weak D match, TRBD2 (6 bases). Source material: PBMCs. This receptor was taken from a man aged 45 to 65 in good health and CMV-seronegative. CDR3 nucleotide sequence: TGCGCCAGCAGCTCCGGGCGGGGACGAGTTCGCCACGAGCAGTACGTC. Protein product: CASSSGRGRVRHEQYV.